These 11 T cell receptor beta chains originate from one sample sequenced in a study of blood T cell repertoires in COVID-19. Libraries were prepared by immunoSEQ multiplex PCR; TCRdb keeps only in-frame clonotypes and omits some of them. The sample lists roughly 100,000 clones; roughly 92% were seen once. The material sequenced was peripheral blood. All receptors derive from a woman between 50 and 59 years old with COVID-19, enrolled during active disease.

The chain employs TRBV7-9 and TRBJ1-2; 10 bases line up with TRBD1. The CDR3 contains 13 residues. Germline CDR1 is SEHNR and CDR2 is FQNEAQ (reference sequence). V lost 5 bases and J lost 8; bases outside the gene matches: 5. CDR3 nucleotide sequence: TGTGCCAGCAGCCAGGGGACAGGGGAAGGCTACACCTTC. This sequence encodes CASSQGTGEGYTF.

Written as DNA, the CDR3 is TGTGCCAGCAGCTTTGCTACCGGGACTGCTGGAAACACCATATATTTT. Translation: CASSFATGTAGNTIYF. The chain is built from TRBV7-2 and TRBJ1-3; tentatively, D is TRBD1 (5 bases). V was shortened by 3 bases and J by 2 bases, with 14 bases between the two germline ends. This CDR3 comprises 16 residues. Germline V CDR1 and CDR2: SGHTA, FQGNSA.

The CDR3 nucleotides read TGTGCCAGCAGTTTTAGGGGAATAACCTACGAGCAGTACTTC. Protein: CASSFRGITYEQYF. The chain couples TRBV28 to TRBJ2-7, with D maybe TRBD1 (5 bases). Germline V gene sequence: CDR1 MDHEN, CDR2 SYDVKM. The length of the CDR3 is 14 residues. V was clipped by 3 bases and J by 2 bases, with 11 bases between them.

The chain employs TRBV2 and TRBJ1-5; the D is unclear. This CDR3 is built from 13 residues. From germline, CDR1 is SNHLY and CDR2 FYNNEI. The V gene lost 2 bases and the J gene lost 5 bases, with 7 bases spanning the gap. CDR3 bases: TGTGCCAGCAGTGAAATCGGGGATCAGCCCCAGCATTTT. Its protein is CASSEIGDQPQHF.

V is TRBV6-5 and J is TRBJ1-6; 8 nucleotides align to TRBD1. The CDR3 spans 12 residues. V dropped 7 bases and J dropped 9; count of bases not matched to a gene: 2. The germline gives CDR1 MNHEY, CDR2 SVGAGI. CDR3 amino acids: CASMTGVSPLHF. In DNA, the CDR3 is TGTGCCAGCATGACAGGGGTTTCACCCCTCCACTTT.

This clone was picked up one time. The V call is TRBV30, the J call TRBJ1-1, with D maybe TRBD1 (5 bases). The CDR3 length is 12 residues. Trimming took off 2 bases at V and 11 bases at J, with 15 bases between the two ends. Germline CDR1 reads GTSNPN; CDR2 reads SVGIG (reference sequence). The CDR3 nucleotides are TGTGCCTGGAGTCAAGGGGCGGGAGTGGCTTTCTTT. Protein sequence: CAWSQGAGVAFF.

The genes are TRBV19 and TRBJ2-7, with D possibly being TRBD2 (5 bases). Per germline, CDR1 LNHDA and CDR2 SQIVND (reference sequence). V shed 2 bases and J shed 4 bases, with 12 bases lying between them. CDR3 size: 14 residues. The CDR3 DNA reads TGTGCCAGTAGTATAAGAGGGCAAACTTACGAGCAGTACTTC. This gives the protein CASSIRGQTYEQYF.

The rearrangement links TRBV5-1 to TRBJ2-1, with unresolved D. The ends were cut back, 1 base at V and 0 bases at J, with 14 bases in the middle. This CDR3 is built from 17 residues. Germline V CDR1 and CDR2: SGHRS, YFSETQ. The chain's CDR3 is CASSLTPNPDSYNEQFF. The CDR3 bases are TGCGCCAGCAGCTTGACACCGAACCCCGACTCCTACAATGAGCAGTTCTTC.

The chain uses TRBV7-8 and TRBJ1-1; D ambiguous. The CDR3 length is 17 residues. The germline V gene has CDR1 SGHVS and CDR2 FQNEAQ. V lost 2 bases, J lost 1 base, and 17 bases lay in between. This CDR3 reads CASSLRSPGAKNTEAFF. In DNA form, the CDR3 reads TGTGCCAGCAGCTTAAGAAGCCCGGGAGCGAAGAACACTGAAGCTTTCTTT.

Concerning this clone: This same CDR3 is encoded by further DNA sequences in the sample. The CDR3 bases are TGTGCCAGTAGCCGGGACAGGGGTTACGAGCAGTACTTC. Translation gives CASSRDRGYEQYF. This chain uses TRBV19 with TRBJ2-7, with 10 nucleotides matching TRBD1. Trimming removed 6 bases from V and 4 bases from J; junction bases left unmatched: 3. The CDR3 extends over 13 amino acids. Germline CDR1 reads LNHDA; CDR2 reads SQIVND (reference sequence). The variable domain in full, completed from reference TRBV19 and TRBJ2-7, reads DGGITQSPKYLFRKEGQNVTLSCEQNLNHDAMYWYRQDPGQGLRLIYYSQIVNDFQKGDIAEGYSVSREKKESFPLTVTSAQKNPTAFYLCASSRDRGYEQYFGPGTRLTVT.

This clone was seen only once. This chain joins TRBV12-3 or TRBV12-4 and TRBJ2-5; a possible D gene is TRBD2 (7 bases). V shed 6 bases and J shed 4 bases, with 12 bases lying between them. This CDR3 has 13 residues. CDR3 sequence: CASRGGAGETQYF. DNA of the CDR3: TGTGCCAGCAGAGGGGGGGCCGGAGAGACCCAGTACTTC.